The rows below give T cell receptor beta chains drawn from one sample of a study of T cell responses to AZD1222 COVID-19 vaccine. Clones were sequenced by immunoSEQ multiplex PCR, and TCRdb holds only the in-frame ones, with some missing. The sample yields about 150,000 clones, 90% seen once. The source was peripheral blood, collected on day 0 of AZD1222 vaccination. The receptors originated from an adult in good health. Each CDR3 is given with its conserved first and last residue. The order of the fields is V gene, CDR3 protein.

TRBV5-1,CASSLKSGGSDEQFF
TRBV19,CASSINGGDQPQHF
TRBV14,CASSRRDNEQFF
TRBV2,CASSVQGAAQPQHF
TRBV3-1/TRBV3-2,CASSPTAGELFF
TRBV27,CASSSGTDYEQYF
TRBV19,CASSIVPEPASGANVLTF
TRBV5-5,CASSLDRGHNEQFF
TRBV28,CASSLWRGGLETQYF
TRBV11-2,CASSYRGGNEQFF
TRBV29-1,CSVSGQKNIQYF
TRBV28,CASRRSKAVNSNQPQHF
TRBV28,CASSPTTGRDTQYF
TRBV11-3,CASSLGGGINTGELFF
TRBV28,CASNGGSQETQYF
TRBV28,CASGLGAAGNTIYF
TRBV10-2,CASRTGSGGGTEAFF
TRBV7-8,CASSLYWKNLGGYTF
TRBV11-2,CASSSEEGETQYF
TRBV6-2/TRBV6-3,CASSSPPWGDQPQHF
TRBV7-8,CASSLAGPQNIQYF
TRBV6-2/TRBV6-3,CASRPWLAGGQSTDTQYF
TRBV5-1,CASSFTGDSGANVLTF
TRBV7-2,CASSLDQGQETQYF
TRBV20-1,CSARTDNEQFF
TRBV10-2,CASSATGLNQPQHF
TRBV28,CASNRDRGSGNTIYF
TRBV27,CASSPGRRNTIYF
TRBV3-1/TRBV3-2,CASSRPDGYYEQYF
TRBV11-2,CASSPPGVRTEAFF
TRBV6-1,CASSEALATSDGYTF
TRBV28,CASSLLTNYGYTF
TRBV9,CASSPRAAGEKLFF
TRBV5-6,CASSWGMGNGYTF
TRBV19,CASSLQGLGTEAFF
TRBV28,CASSLEVGAGPSF
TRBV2,CASSEGWGPQHF
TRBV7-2,CASSFRDRGEKLFF